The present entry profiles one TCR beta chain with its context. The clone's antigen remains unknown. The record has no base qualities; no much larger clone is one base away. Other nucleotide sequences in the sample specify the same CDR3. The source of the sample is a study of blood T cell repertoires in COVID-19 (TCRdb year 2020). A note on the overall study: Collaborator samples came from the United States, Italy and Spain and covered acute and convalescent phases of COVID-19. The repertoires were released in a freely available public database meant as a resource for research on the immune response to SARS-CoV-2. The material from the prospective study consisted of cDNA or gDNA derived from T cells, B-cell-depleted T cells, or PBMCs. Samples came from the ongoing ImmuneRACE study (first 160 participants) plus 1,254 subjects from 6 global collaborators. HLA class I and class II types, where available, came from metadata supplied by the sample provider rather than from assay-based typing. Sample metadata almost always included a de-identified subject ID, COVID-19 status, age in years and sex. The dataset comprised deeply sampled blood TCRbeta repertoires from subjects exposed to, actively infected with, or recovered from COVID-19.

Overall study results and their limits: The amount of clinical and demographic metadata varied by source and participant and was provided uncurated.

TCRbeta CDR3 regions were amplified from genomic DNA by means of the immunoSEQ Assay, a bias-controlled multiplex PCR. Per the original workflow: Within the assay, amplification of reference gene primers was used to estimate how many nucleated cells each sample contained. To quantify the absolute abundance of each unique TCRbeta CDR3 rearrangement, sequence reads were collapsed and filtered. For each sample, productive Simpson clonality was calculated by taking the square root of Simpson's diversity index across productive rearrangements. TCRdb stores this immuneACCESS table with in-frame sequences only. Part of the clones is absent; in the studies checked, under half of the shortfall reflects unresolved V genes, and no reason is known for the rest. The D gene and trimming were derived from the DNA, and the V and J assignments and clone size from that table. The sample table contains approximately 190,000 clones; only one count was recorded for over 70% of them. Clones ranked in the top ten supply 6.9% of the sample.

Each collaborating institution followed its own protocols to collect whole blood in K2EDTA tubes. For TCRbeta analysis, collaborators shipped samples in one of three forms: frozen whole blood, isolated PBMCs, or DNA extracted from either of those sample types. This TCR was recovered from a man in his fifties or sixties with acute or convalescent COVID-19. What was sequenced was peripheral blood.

This receptor carries the CDR3 CASGRRGGLAEDTQYF. The nucleotides read TGTGCTAGTGGCCGGAGAGGAGGCCTAGCAGAAGATACGCAGTATTTT. This chain joins TRBV12-5 to TRBJ2-3, and the D gene may be TRBD2, 5 bases matching. The CDR3, from cysteine to phenylalanine, totals 16 residues. The sequence is cut down to CDR3 DNA, 48 bases in frame from base 1. As encoded in the germline V gene, CDR1 is LGHNT while CDR2 is FRNRAP. Trimming takes 6 bases from V and 5 bases from J, and the germline ends sit 21 bases apart.